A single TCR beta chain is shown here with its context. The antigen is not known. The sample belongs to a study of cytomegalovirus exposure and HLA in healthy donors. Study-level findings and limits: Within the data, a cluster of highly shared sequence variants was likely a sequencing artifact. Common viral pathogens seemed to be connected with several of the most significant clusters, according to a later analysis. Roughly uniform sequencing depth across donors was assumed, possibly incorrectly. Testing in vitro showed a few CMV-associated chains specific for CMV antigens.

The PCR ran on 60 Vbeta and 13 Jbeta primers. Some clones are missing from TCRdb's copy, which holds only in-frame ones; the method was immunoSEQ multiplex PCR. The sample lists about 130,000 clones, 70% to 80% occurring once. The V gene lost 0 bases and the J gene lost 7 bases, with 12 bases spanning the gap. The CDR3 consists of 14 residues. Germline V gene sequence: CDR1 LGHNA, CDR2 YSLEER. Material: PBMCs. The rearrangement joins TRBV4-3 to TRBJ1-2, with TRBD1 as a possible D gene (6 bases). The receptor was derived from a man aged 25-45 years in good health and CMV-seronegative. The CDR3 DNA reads TGCGCCAGCAGCCAAGACACAGGGTCCTCTGGCTACACCTTC. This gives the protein CASSQDTGSSGYTF.